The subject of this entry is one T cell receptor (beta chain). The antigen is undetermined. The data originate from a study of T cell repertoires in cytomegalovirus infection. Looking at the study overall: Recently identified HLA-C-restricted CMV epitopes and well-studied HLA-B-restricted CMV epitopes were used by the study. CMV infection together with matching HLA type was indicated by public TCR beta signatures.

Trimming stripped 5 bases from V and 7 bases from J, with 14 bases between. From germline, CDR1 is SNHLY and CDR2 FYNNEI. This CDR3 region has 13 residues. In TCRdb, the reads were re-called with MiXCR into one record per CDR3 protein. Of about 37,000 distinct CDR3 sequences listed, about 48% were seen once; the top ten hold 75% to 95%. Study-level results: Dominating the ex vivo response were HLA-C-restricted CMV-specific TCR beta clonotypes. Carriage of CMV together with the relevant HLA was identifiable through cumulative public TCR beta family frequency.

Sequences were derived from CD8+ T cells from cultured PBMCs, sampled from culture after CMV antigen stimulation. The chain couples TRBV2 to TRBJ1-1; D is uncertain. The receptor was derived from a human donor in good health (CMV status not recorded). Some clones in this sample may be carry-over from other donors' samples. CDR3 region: CASSLGGPNEAFF. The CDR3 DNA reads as TGTGCCAGCAGTCTGGGAGGGCCCAATGAAGCTTTCTTT.